These T cell receptor beta chains were read from a single sample in a study of PD-L1 blockade in urothelial cancer. Method: immunoSEQ multiplex PCR; TCRdb's copy keeps in-frame clones and lacks some. The sample includes about 51,000 clones, 85% to 90% of them seen just once. Sequenced here: PBMCs, sampled around atezolizumab (anti-PD-L1) treatment. The receptors here all came from a man aged 55 to 70 with urothelial cancer. The CDR3 runs from the conserved cysteine through the conserved F or W. Clone size is shown for a subset of rows, as once, few, many or a class of expanded clone.

CDR3aa | j_gene | v_gene | abundance
CASSLQGVNEQFF | TRBJ2-1 | TRBV5-4 | -
CASGFVRDNSPLHF | TRBJ1-6 | TRBV4-2 | -
CASSPMVRGSGANVLTF | TRBJ2-6 | TRBV9 | -
CASSYQQTNTEAFF | TRBJ1-1 | TRBV6-5 | few
CASSEREGGTIYF | TRBJ1-3 | TRBV10-2 | -
CASSQAAGSYNSPLHF | TRBJ1-6 | TRBV4-1 | -
CASSRPEGYNEQFF | TRBJ2-1 | TRBV6-5 | -
CASSSTRDRPTGELFF | TRBJ2-2 | TRBV27 | -
CASSLFSSGVGNEQFF | TRBJ2-1 | TRBV27 | -
CASSLETSGSEQYF | TRBJ2-7 | TRBV5-1 | -
CASSRTGTGGLYEQYF | TRBJ2-7 | TRBV18 | -
CASSQTPGTGVVDTQYF | TRBJ2-3 | TRBV4-3 | -
CASSLRAGYYEQYF | TRBJ2-7 | TRBV27 | -
CSGKTGDFVTEAFF | TRBJ1-1 | TRBV29-1 | -
CASSPRLSYEQYF | TRBJ2-7 | TRBV9 | -
CASSLDPGQGNDGYTF | TRBJ1-2 | TRBV5-1 | -